This entry describes one T cell receptor (beta chain). This sample was taken from a study of early T cells in non-severe SARS-CoV-2 infection. TCRdb ran MiXCR on the 5' RACE reads and lists one entry per CDR3 protein. The repertoire holds about 72,000 distinct CDR3 sequences, with roughly 9.1% as singletons. This specimen was whole blood, taken at baseline. This clonotype was sampled from an adult who was a healthcare worker with PCR-confirmed SARS-CoV-2 infection or an uninfected control (not recorded which).

CDR3 bases: TGCGCCAGCAGCCAATCCCAGGGGATATCAGGAGATACGCAGTATTTT. It is translated as CASSQSQGISGDTQYF. The genes are TRBV4-1 and TRBJ2-3; perhaps TRBD1 as D (6 bases). This CDR3 contains 16 residues. Germline CDR1 is MGHRA and CDR2 is YSYEKL. V shed 2 bases and J shed 5 bases, with 17 bases lying between them.